This T cell receptor (beta chain) derives from a study of T-cell reconstitution after alpha-beta-depleted transplantation in children. This sample's TCRbeta library carried unique molecular identifier barcodes. TCRdb reprocessed the PCR reads with MiXCR, giving one entry per CDR3 protein. The sample holds some 590,000 distinct CDR3 sequences, more than 9% seen once. The CDR3 contains 14 residues. CDR1 MGHRA and CDR2 YSYEKL come from the germline V gene. Losses at the gene ends were 4 bases for V and 2 bases for J; bases not matched to a gene: 5. This clonotype has ten or more counts. This clonotype was sampled from a human donor who donated a stem cell graft to a child with acute myeloid leukemia. This chain uses TRBV4-1 with TRBJ2-7; 7 nucleotides align to TRBD1. The source material was PBMCs from the stem cell graft donor, sampled from the stem cell graft. CDR3 coding DNA: TGCGCCAGCAGCCTCACAGGGGTGGCCTACGAGCAGTACTTC. Translating gives CASSLTGVAYEQYF.